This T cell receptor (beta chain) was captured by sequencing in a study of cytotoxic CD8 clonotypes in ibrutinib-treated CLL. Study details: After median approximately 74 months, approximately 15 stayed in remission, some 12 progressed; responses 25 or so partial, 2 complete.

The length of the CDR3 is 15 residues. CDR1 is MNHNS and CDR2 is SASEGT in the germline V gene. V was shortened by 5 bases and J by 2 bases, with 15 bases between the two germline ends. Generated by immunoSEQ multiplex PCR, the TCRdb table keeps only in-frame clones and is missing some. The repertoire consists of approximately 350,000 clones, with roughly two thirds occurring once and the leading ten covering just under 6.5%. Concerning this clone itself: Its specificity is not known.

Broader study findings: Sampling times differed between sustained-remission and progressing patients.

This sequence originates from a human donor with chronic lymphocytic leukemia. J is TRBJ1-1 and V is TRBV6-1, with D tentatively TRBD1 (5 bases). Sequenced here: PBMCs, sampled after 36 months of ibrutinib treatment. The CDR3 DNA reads TGTGCCAGCAGTCGGATTTGGGACGGAAACACTGAAGCTTTCTTT. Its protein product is CASSRIWDGNTEAFF.